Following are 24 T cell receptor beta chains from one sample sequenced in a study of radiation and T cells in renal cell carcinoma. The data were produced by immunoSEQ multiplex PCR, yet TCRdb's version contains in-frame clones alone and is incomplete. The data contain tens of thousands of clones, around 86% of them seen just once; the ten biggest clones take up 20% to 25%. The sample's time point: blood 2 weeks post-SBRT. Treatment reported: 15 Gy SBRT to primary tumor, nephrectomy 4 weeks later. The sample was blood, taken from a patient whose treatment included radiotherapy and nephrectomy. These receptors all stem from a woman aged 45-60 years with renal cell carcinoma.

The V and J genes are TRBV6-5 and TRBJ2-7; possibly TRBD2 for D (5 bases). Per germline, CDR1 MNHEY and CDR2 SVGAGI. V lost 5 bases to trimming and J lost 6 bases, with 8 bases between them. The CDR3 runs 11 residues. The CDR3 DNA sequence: TGTGCCAGCAGTGCCGGACTCGAGCAGTACTTC. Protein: CASSAGLEQYF.

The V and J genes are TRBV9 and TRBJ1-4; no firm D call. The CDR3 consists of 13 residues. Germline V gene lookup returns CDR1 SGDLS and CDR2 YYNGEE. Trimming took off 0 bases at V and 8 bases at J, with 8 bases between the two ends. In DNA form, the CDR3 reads TGTGCCAGCAGCGTAGGAGGGCAGGAAAAACTGTTTTTT. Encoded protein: CASSVGGQEKLFF.

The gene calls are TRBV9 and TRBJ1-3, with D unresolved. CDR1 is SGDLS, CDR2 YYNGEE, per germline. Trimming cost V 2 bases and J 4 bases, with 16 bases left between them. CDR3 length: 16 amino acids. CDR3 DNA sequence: TGTGCCAGCAGCGTTCCTGCTACACCTCAGGGAAACACCATATATTTT. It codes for CASSVPATPQGNTIYF.

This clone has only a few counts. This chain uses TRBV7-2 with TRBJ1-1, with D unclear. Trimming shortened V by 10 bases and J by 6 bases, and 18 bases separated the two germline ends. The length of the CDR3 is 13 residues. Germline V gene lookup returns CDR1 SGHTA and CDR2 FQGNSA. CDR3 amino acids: CAIQHKRRAEAFF. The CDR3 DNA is TGTGCCATACAGCACAAGAGGAGGGCTGAAGCTTTCTTT.

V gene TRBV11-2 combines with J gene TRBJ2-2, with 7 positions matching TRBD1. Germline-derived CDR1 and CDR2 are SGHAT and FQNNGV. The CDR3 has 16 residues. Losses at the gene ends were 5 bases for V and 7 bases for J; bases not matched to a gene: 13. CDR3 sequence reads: CASSRSLTGQSGELFF. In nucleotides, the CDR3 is TGTGCCAGCAGCCGGAGCCTGACAGGGCAAAGCGGGGAGCTGTTTTTT.

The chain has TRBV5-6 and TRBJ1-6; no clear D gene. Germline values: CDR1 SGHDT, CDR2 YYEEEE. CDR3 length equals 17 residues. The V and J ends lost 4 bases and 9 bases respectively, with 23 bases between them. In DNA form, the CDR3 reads TGTGCCAGCAGCGGTGCCCTCCAAGGGAATCGCGGTTCACCCCTCCACTTT. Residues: CASSGALQGNRGSPLHF.

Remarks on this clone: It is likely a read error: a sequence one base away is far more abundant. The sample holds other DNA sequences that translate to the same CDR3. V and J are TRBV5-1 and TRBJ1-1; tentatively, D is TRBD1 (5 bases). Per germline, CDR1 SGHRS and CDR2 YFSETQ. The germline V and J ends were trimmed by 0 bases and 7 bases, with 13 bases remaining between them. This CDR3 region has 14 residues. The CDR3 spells CASSLGGTEYEAFF. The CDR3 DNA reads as TGCGCCAGCAGCTTGGGCGGGACGGAGTATGAAGCTTTCTTT. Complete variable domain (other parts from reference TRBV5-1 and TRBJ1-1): KAGVTQTPRYLIKTRGQQVTLSCSPISGHRSVSWYQQTPGQGLQFLFEYFSETQRNKGNFPGRFSGRQFSNSRSEMNVSTLELGDSALYLCASSLGGTEYEAFFGQGTRLTVV.

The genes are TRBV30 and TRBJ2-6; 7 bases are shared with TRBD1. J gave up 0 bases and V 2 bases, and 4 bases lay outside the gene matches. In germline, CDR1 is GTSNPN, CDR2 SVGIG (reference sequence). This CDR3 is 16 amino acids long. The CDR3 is CAWSRGQHSGANVLTF. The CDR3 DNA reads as TGTGCCTGGAGTCGGGGACAGCACTCTGGGGCCAACGTCCTGACTTTC.

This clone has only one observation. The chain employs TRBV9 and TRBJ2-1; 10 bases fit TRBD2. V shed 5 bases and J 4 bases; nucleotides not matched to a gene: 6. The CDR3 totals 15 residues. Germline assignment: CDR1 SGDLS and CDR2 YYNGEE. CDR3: CASSTSSGGYNEQFF. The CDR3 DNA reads TGTGCCAGCAGTACCTCTAGCGGGGGTTACAATGAGCAGTTCTTC.

CDR3 coding DNA: TGTGCCAGCAGCCCGGGACTATATGAGCAGTTCTTC. This encodes CASSPGLYEQFF. This rearrangement joins TRBV9 to TRBJ2-1; 7 bases are a match to TRBD2. CDR3 length equals 12 residues. Trimming cost V 4 bases and J 8 bases; bases outside gene matches: 3. The germline gives CDR1 SGDLS, CDR2 YYNGEE.

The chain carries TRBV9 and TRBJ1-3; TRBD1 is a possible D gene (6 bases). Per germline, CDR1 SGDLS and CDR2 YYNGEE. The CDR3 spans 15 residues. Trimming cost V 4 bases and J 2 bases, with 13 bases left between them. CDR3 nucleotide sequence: TGTGCCAGCAGCAAATCCGGGACACCTGGAAACACCATATATTTT. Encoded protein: CASSKSGTPGNTIYF.

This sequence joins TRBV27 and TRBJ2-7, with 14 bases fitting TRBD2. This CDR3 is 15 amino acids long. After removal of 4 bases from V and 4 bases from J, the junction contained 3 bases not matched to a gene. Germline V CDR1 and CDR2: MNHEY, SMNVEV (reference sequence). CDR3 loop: CASSSRTSGRYEQYF. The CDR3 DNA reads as TGTGCCAGCAGTTCCAGGACTAGCGGGAGGTACGAGCAGTACTTC.

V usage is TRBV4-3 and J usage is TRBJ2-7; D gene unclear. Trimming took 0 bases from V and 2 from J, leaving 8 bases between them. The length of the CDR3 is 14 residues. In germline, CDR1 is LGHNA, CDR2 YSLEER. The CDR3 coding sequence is TGCGCCAGCAGCCAAGATTTCGGCCCCTACGAGCAGTACTTC. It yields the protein CASSQDFGPYEQYF.

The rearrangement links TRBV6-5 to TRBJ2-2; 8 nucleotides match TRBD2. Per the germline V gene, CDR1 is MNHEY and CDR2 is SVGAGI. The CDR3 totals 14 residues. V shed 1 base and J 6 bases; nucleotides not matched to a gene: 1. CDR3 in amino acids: CASSYLGLAGELFF. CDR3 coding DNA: TGTGCCAGCAGTTACTTGGGACTAGCCGGGGAGCTGTTTTTT.

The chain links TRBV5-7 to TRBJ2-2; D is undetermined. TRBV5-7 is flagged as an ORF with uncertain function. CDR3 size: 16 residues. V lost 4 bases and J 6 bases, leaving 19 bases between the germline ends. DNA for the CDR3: TGTGCCAGCAGCCCCGCCCCAGCCCCTGGGGCCGGGGAGCTGTTTTTT. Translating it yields CASSPAPAPGAGELFF.

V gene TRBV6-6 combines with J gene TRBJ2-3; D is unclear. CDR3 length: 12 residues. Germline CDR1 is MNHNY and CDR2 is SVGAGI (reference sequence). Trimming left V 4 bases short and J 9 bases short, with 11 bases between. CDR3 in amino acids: CASSLTFDTQYF. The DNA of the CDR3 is TGTGCCAGCAGTTTGACTTTTGACACGCAGTATTTT.

CDR3 protein: CASSPGQGGKVQYF. The CDR3 nucleotides are TGTGCCAGCAGCCCCGGACAGGGGGGGAAGGTGCAGTACTTC. V and J are TRBV5-4 and TRBJ2-7, with 10 bases matching TRBD1. The germline CDR1 and CDR2 sequences are SGHNT and YYREEE (reference sequence). This CDR3 is built from 14 residues. Trimming cost V 4 bases and J 9 bases; bases outside gene matches: 10.

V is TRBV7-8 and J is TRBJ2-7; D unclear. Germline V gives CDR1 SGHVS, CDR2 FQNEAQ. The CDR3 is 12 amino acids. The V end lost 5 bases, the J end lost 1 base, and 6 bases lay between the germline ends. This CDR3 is CASSRSSYEQYF. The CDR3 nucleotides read TGTGCCAGCAGCCGGAGTTCCTACGAGCAGTACTTC.

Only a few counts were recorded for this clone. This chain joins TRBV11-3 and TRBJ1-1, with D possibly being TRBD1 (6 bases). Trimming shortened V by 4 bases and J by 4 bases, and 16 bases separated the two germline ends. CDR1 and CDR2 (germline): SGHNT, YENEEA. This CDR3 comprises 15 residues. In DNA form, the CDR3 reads TGTGCCAGCAGCTCCGGGGTAGGGGGGAGCACTGAAGCTTTCTTT. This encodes CASSSGVGGSTEAFF.

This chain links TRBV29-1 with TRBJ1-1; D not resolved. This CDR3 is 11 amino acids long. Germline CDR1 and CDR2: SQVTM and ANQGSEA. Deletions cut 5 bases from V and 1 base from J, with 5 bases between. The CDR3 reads CSVPANTEAFF. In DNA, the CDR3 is TGCAGCGTTCCGGCGAACACTGAAGCTTTCTTT.

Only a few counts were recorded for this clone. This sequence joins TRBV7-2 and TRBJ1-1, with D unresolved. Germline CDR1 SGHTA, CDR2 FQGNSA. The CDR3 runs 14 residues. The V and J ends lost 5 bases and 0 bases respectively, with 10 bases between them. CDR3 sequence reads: CASSLSGVNTEAFF. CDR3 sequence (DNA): TGTGCCAGCAGCCTCTCCGGAGTGAACACTGAAGCTTTCTTT. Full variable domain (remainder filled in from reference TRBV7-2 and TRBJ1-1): GAGVSQSPSNKVTEKGKDVELRCDPISGHTALYWYRQSLGQGLEFLIYFQGNSAPDKSGLPSDRFSAERTGGSVSTLTIQRTQQEDSAVYLCASSLSGVNTEAFFGQGTRLTVV.

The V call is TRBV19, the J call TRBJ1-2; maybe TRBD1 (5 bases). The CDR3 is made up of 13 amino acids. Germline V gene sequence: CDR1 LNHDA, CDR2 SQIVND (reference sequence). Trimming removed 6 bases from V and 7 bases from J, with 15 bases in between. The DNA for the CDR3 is TGTGCCAGTAGACAACGCGGACAAGGTGGCTACACCTTC. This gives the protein CASRQRGQGGYTF.

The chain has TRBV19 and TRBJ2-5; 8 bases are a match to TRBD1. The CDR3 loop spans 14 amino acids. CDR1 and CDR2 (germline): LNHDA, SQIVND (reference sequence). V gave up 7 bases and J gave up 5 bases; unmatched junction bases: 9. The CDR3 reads CASTTGQDLETQYF. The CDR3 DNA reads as TGTGCCAGTACCACGGGACAGGATCTTGAGACCCAGTACTTC.

CDR3 sequence: CAWNSYAGNYEQYF. Here the CDR3 DNA reads TGTGCCTGGAACAGCTACGCGGGGAACTACGAGCAGTACTTC. The V gene is TRBV30, the J gene TRBJ2-7; D possibly corresponds to TRBD2 (6 bases). The ends were cut back, 4 bases at V and 3 bases at J, with 16 bases in the middle. Germline V gene data show CDR1 as GTSNPN and CDR2 as SVGIG (reference sequence). The CDR3 totals 14 residues.